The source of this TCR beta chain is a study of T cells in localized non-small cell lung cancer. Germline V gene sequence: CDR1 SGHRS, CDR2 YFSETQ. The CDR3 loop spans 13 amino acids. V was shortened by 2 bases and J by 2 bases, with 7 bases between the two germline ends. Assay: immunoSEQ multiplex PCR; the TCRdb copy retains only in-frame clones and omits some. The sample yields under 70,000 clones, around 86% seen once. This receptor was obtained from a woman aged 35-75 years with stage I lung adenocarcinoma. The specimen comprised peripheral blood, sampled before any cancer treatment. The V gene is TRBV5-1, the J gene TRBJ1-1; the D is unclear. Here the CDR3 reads CASSFLLNTEAFF. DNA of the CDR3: TGCGCCAGCAGCTTCTTACTTAACACTGAAGCTTTCTTT.